The following is a T cell receptor (beta chain) sequence with its context. These data belong to a study of blood T cell repertoires in COVID-19. The CDR3 has 14 residues. Germline values: CDR1 SGHRS, CDR2 YFSETQ. V lost 0 bases, J lost 4 bases, and 2 bases stayed unmatched. TCRdb keeps only in-frame clones here, not all; method: immunoSEQ multiplex PCR. This table has roughly 300,000 clones, more than 75% appearing once. The clonotype comes from a woman between 45 and 60 years old with acute or convalescent COVID-19. The J gene is TRBJ1-1, the V gene TRBV5-1; 8 bases are a match to TRBD1. Sequencing was performed on peripheral blood. The CDR3 DNA sequence: TGCGCCAGCAGCTTGGACGGACAGGGCACTGAAGCTTTCTTT. Its translation: CASSLDGQGTEAFF.